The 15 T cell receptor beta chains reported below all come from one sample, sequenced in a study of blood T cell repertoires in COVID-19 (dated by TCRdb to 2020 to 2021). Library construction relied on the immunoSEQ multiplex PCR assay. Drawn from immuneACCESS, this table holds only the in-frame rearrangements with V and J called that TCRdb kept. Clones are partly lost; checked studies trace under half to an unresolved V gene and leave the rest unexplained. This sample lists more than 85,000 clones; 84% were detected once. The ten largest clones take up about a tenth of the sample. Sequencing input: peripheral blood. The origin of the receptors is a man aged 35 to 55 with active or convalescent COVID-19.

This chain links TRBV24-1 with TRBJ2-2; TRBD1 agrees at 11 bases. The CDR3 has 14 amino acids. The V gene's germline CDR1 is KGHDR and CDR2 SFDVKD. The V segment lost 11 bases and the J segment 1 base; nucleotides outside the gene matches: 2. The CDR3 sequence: CAIGTGGNTGELFF. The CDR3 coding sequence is TGTGCCATCGGGACAGGGGGGAACACCGGGGAGCTGTTTTTT.

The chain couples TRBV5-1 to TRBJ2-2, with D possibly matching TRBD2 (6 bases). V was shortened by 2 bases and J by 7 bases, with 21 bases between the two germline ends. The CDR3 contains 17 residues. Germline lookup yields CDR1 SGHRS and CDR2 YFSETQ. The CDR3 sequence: CASSFNIGGDGIGELFF. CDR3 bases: TGCGCCAGCAGCTTTAATATTGGCGGGGACGGAATCGGGGAGCTGTTTTTT.

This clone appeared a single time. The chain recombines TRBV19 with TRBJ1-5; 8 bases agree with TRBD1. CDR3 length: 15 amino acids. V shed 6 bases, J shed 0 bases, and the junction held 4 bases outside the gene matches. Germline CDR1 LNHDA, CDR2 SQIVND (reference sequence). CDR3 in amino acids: CASRNDRGSNQPQHF. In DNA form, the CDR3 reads TGTGCCAGTAGAAACGACAGGGGTAGCAATCAGCCCCAGCATTTT.

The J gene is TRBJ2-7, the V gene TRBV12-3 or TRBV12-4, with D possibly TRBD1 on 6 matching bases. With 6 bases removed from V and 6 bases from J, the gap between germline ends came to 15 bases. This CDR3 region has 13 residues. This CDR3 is CASRQTGAGEQYF. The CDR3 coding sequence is TGTGCCAGCAGGCAGACAGGCGCAGGCGAGCAGTACTTC.

CDR3 DNA: TGTGCCAGCAGCTTGAGCGGGGTCTACGAGCAGTACTTC. Amino acid sequence: CASSLSGVYEQYF. The chain is built from TRBV11-1 and TRBJ2-7; 7 bases fit TRBD2. The CDR3 has 13 residues. Per the germline V gene, CDR1 is SGHAT and CDR2 is FQDESV (reference sequence). V dropped 3 bases and J dropped 3; count of bases not matched to a gene: 2.

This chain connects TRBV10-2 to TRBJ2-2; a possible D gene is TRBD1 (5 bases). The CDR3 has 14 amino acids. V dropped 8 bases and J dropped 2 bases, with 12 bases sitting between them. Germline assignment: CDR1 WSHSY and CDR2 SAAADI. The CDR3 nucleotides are TGCGCCAGCGTAAGGGGAAGAAACACCGGGGAGCTGTTTTTT. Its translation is CASVRGRNTGELFF.

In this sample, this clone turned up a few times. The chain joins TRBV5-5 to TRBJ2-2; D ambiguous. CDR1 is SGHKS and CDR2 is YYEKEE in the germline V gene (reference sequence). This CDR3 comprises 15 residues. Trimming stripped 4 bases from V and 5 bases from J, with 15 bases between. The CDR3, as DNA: TGTGCCAGCAGCGCCGTCTATATACCGACCGGGGAGCTGTTTTTT. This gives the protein CASSAVYIPTGELFF. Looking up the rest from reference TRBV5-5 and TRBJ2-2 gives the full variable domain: DAGVTQSPTHLIKTRGQQVTLRCSPISGHKSVSWYQQVLGQGPQFIFQYYEKEERGRGNFPDRFSARQFPNYSSELNVNALLLGDSALYLCASSAVYIPTGELFFGEGSRLTVL.

The CDR3 nucleotides read TGTGCCTGGAGTCTCGCCGGGACAGGGCTCTTCGAAGCTTTCTTT. Translated, it gives CAWSLAGTGLFEAFF. The chain carries TRBV30 and TRBJ1-1; 9 nucleotides align to TRBD1. The junction had 12 bases not matched to a gene; V was cut back by 2 bases and J by 8 bases. CDR1 GTSNPN and CDR2 SVGIG come from the germline V gene (reference sequence). There are 15 residues in the CDR3.

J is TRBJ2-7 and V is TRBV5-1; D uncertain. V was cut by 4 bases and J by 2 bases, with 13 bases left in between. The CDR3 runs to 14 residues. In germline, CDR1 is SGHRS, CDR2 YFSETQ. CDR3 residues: CASSPENKAYEQYF. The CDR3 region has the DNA TGCGCCAGCAGCCCGGAGAACAAAGCCTACGAGCAGTACTTC. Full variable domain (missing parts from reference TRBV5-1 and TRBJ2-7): KAGVTQTPRYLIKTRGQQVTLSCSPISGHRSVSWYQQTPGQGLQFLFEYFSETQRNKGNFPGRFSGRQFSNSRSEMNVSTLELGDSALYLCASSPENKAYEQYFGPGTRLTVT.

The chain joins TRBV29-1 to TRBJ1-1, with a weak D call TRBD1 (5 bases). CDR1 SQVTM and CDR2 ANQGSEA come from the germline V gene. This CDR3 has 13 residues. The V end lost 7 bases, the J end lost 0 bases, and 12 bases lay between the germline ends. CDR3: CSGRQQLNTEAFF. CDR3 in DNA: TGCAGCGGTCGACAGCAGCTGAACACTGAAGCTTTCTTT.

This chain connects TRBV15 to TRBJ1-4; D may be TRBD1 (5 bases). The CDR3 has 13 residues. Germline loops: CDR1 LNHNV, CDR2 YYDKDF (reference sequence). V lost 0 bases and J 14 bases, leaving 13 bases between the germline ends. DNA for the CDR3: TGTGCCACCAGCAGAGATTCCAGACAGTTCCTGTTTTTT. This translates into CATSRDSRQFLFF.

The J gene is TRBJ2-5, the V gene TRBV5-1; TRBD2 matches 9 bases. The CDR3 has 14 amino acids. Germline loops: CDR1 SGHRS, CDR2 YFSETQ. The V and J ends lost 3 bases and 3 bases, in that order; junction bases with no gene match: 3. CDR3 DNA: TGCGCCAGCAGCTCGGGACTAGCTGAAGAGACCCAGTACTTC. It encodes CASSSGLAEETQYF.

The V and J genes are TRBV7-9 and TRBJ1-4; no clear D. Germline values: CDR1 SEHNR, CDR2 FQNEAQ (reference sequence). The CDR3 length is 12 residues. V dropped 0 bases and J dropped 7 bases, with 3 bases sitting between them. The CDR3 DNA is TGTGCCAGCAGCTTAGCCCTTGAAAAACTGTTTTTT. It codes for CASSLALEKLFF.

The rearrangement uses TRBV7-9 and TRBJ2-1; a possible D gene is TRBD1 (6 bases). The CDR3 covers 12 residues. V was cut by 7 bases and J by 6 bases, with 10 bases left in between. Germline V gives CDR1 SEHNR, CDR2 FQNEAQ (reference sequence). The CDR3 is CASTRGSNEQFF. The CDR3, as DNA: TGTGCCAGCACCAGGGGCTCCAATGAGCAGTTCTTC.

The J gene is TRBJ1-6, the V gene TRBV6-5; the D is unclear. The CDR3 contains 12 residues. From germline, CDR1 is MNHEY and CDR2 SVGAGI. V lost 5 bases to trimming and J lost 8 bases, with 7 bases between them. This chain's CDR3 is CASSRRDSPLHF. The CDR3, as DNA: TGTGCCAGCAGTAGGCGGGATTCACCCCTCCACTTT.